These T cell receptor beta chains were read from a single sample in a study of shared clonotypes between healthy human individuals. Method: immunoSEQ multiplex PCR; TCRdb's copy keeps in-frame clones and lacks some. Here the sample spans approximately 2.5 million clones, over 85% being singletons. Material: naive CD4+ T cells from PBMCs. All receptors derive from a man between 18 and 29 years old in good health. Some clones in this sample may be carry-over from other donors' samples. Each CDR3 is given with its conserved first and last residue. A D gene is named only where the DNA matches it firmly. Not all rows give a size; the values are once, few, many and, for expanded clones, a class.

V gene: TRBV18; J gene: TRBJ2-3; CDR3 length: 12; D gene: -; clone size: -; CDR3 DNA: TGTGCCAGCTCACCAACGACTGGGAGTGAATATTTT; CDR3 protein: CASSPTTGSEYF
V gene: TRBV5-1; J gene: TRBJ2-3; CDR3 length: 14; D gene: -; clone size: -; CDR3 DNA: TGCGCCAGCAGTAGACTTAGTAGATTAGATACGCAGTATTTT; CDR3 protein: CASSRLSRLDTQYF
V gene: TRBV28; J gene: TRBJ1-5; CDR3 length: 15; D gene: -; clone size: -; CDR3 DNA: TGTGCCAGCAGTTTAGGGGGAACGAGCAATCAGCCCCAGCATTTT; CDR3 protein: CASSLGGTSNQPQHF
V gene: TRBV7-9; J gene: TRBJ1-3; CDR3 length: 14; D gene: -; clone size: -; CDR3 DNA: TGTGCCAGCAGCCCAAGCCCAGGGGGAAACACCATATATTTT; CDR3 protein: CASSPSPGGNTIYF
V gene: TRBV11-1; J gene: TRBJ2-1; CDR3 length: 14; D gene: -; clone size: once; CDR3 DNA: TGTGCCAGCTCTAGGGGAGAGAGGTACAATGAGCAGTTCTTC; CDR3 protein: CASSRGERYNEQFF
V gene: TRBV6-5; J gene: TRBJ1-4; CDR3 length: 14; D gene: -; clone size: -; CDR3 DNA: TGTGCCAGCAGTCGTAGGGGTAGTAGCGAAAAACTGTTTTTT; CDR3 protein: CASSRRGSSEKLFF
V gene: TRBV5-6; J gene: TRBJ2-2; CDR3 length: 15; D gene: TRBD1; clone size: -; CDR3 DNA: TGTGCCAGCAGCGGTCCGACAGGGGGCACCGGGGAGCTGTTTTTT; CDR3 protein: CASSGPTGGTGELFF
V gene: TRBV28; J gene: TRBJ2-1; CDR3 length: 14; D gene: -; clone size: -; CDR3 DNA: TGTGCCAGCAGCCTCTCGGGACTTCACAATGAGCAGTTCTTC; CDR3 protein: CASSLSGLHNEQFF
V gene: TRBV4-3; J gene: TRBJ1-2; CDR3 length: 13; D gene: -; clone size: -; CDR3 DNA: TGCGCCAGCAGCCTGGAGGGGGTCGATGGCTACACCTTC; CDR3 protein: CASSLEGVDGYTF
V gene: TRBV10-3; J gene: TRBJ2-5; CDR3 length: 16; D gene: TRBD1; clone size: once; CDR3 DNA: TGTGCCATCAGTGGAAGTGGGACAGAATTTCAAGAGACCCAGTACTTC; CDR3 protein: CAISGSGTEFQETQYF
V gene: TRBV7-8; J gene: TRBJ2-7; CDR3 length: 17; D gene: TRBD2; clone size: -; CDR3 DNA: TGTGCCAGCAGCTTATACAGCTCGACTAGCGGGGCCTACGAGCAGTACTTC; CDR3 protein: CASSLYSSTSGAYEQYF
V gene: TRBV10-3; J gene: TRBJ1-2; CDR3 length: 14; D gene: TRBD1; clone size: -; CDR3 DNA: TGTGCCATCAGTGGACAGGGGGCAGGCTATGGCTACACCTTC; CDR3 protein: CAISGQGAGYGYTF
V gene: TRBV28; J gene: TRBJ2-7; CDR3 length: 17; D gene: -; clone size: -; CDR3 DNA: TGTGCCAGCAGTTCCGCACCGGGACGGGCATTCTCCTACGAGCAGTACTTC; CDR3 protein: CASSSAPGRAFSYEQYF
V gene: TRBV9; J gene: TRBJ1-5; CDR3 length: 13; D gene: TRBD1; clone size: few; CDR3 DNA: TGTGCCAGCAGCGGACGACAGGGTCAGCCCCAGCATTTT; CDR3 protein: CASSGRQGQPQHF
V gene: TRBV7-3; J gene: TRBJ1-1; CDR3 length: 13; D gene: TRBD1; clone size: -; CDR3 DNA: TGTGCCAGCAGCACAGGGGTGAACACTGAAGCTTTCTTT; CDR3 protein: CASSTGVNTEAFF
V gene: TRBV5-1; J gene: TRBJ2-7; CDR3 length: 14; D gene: TRBD2; clone size: -; CDR3 DNA: TGCGCCAGCAGCCTGACTAGCGGTTCCTACGAGCAGTACTTC; CDR3 protein: CASSLTSGSYEQYF
V gene: TRBV7-9; J gene: TRBJ2-7; CDR3 length: 15; D gene: TRBD2; clone size: -; CDR3 DNA: TGTGCCAGCAGCTTACGGGGGGGAAGCTCCTACGAGCAGTACTTC; CDR3 protein: CASSLRGGSSYEQYF
V gene: TRBV20-1; J gene: TRBJ2-5; CDR3 length: 11; D gene: -; clone size: -; CDR3 DNA: TGCAGCTTCTATCGGGGGGAGACCCAGTACTTC; CDR3 protein: CSFYRGETQYF
V gene: TRBV25-1; J gene: TRBJ2-2; CDR3 length: 17; D gene: -; clone size: -; CDR3 DNA: TGTGCCAGCAGTGATCCGGGGGGCACAGGGACCACCGGGGAGCTGTTTTTT; CDR3 protein: CASSDPGGTGTTGELFF
V gene: TRBV7-9; J gene: TRBJ2-5; CDR3 length: 14; D gene: TRBD1; clone size: -; CDR3 DNA: TGTGCCAGCAGCCTACTGGGACAGGGGGAGACCCAGTACTTC; CDR3 protein: CASSLLGQGETQYF
V gene: TRBV28; J gene: TRBJ1-2; CDR3 length: 16; D gene: -; clone size: -; CDR3 DNA: TGTGCCAGCAGTAGAGCCGACTCGGACGGCCCCTATGGCTACACCTTC; CDR3 protein: CASSRADSDGPYGYTF